Described below is a single T cell receptor beta chain sequence and its context. Its antigen is not known. A junction boundary mismatches the germline segment, possibly from a read error. The data originate from a study of cytomegalovirus exposure and HLA in healthy donors. General study results and limits: Productive status was seen about 90% or about 30% of the time for most TCR beta V segments in an earlier analysis.

This CDR3 has 15 residues. The V gene's germline CDR1 is SGHVT and CDR2 SQSDAQ. It was with 60 Vbeta and 13 Jbeta primers that the PCR ran. The method was immunoSEQ multiplex PCR; TCRdb's version includes in-frame clones alone and lacks a portion of them. Altogether tens of thousands of clones are present, roughly 76% being singletons, with the ten largest covering about 6%. The sample was PBMCs. The TCR sequence derives from a young man in good health and CMV-seronegative. V and J are TRBV7-4 and TRBJ2-6; D uncertain. The CDR3 nucleotides read TGTGCCAGCAGCTCAACCTTCTCTAGGGCCAACGTCCTGACTTTC. Translating it yields CASSSTFSRANVLTF.